This entry concerns a single T cell receptor (beta chain). Its specificity is not known. TCRdb's copy holds only in-frame clones and misses some; the assay was immunoSEQ multiplex PCR. The sample holds about 48,000 clones, over 75% seen once. This entry comes from a study of OX40 agonist ivuxolimab in advanced cancers. Study results and caveats: Among the nonresponders, some also had low normalized T-cell clonal expansion.

With 5 bases removed from V and 2 bases from J, the gap between germline ends came to 10 bases. CDR3 size: 13 residues. Germline V CDR1 and CDR2: MDHEN, SYDVKM. V and J are TRBV28 and TRBJ2-7; D unresolved. The source was CD4+ or CD8+ T cells sorted from blood, collected in a trial of the OX40 agonist ivuxolimab. This receptor was obtained from an adult with an advanced solid tumor such as melanoma, head and neck, liver or kidney cancer. This CDR3 reads CASSGPVAYEQYF. In DNA, the CDR3 is TGTGCCAGCAGTGGCCCAGTTGCCTACGAGCAGTACTTC.